The 22 T cell receptor beta chains below were found in one sample sequenced in a study of human T cells and chemical hapten exposure. TCRdb passed the RACE reads through MiXCR, listing each CDR3 protein once. This table has 350,000 to 400,000 distinct CDR3 sequences, about 6% appearing once. The time point: patch test 2, 6 weeks after DPC sensitization. The treatment denotes: therapeutic diphenylcyclopropenone sensitization with weekly scalp DPC. Sequencing used whole blood, obtained in connection with sensitization to the hapten diphenylcyclopropenone (DPC). The origin of the receptors is a woman between 18 and 29 years old with alopecia areata. Some clones in this sample may be carry-over from other donors' samples.

The V call is TRBV7-6, the J call TRBJ2-2, with D unresolved. The CDR3 sequence is 16 residues long. Per the germline V gene, CDR1 is SGHVS and CDR2 is FNYEAQ. The V gene lost 1 base and the J gene lost 0 bases, with 9 bases spanning the gap. CDR3 nucleotide sequence: TGTGCCAGCAGCTTAGAAGGCACCACGAACACCGGGGAGCTGTTTTTT. Amino acid sequence: CASSLEGTTNTGELFF.

Concerning this clonotype: The junction shows a germline mismatch at one end, possibly a read error. This chain links TRBV4-3 with TRBJ2-3, with 10 bases aligning to TRBD2. The CDR3 is 16 residues long. Germline V gives CDR1 LGHNA, CDR2 YSLEER. CDR3 in DNA: TGCGCCAGCAGTCAAGGTCGGAGCGGGGGGGCAGATACGCAGTATTTT. Amino acids: CASSQGRSGGADTQYF.

In this sample, this clonotype turned up many times. V gene TRBV6-1 combines with J gene TRBJ1-2, with D perhaps matching TRBD1 (6 bases). The CDR3 is made up of 15 amino acids. V was shortened by 2 bases and J by 7 bases, with 17 bases between the two germline ends. Germline lookup yields CDR1 MNHNS and CDR2 SASEGT. The CDR3 is CASSELGAPVLGYTF. DNA of the CDR3: TGTGCCAGCAGTGAATTGGGGGCGCCAGTTCTTGGCTACACCTTC.

Ten or more counts support this clonotype. This chain joins TRBV6-5 and TRBJ1-1, with D unclear. The V end was cut by 5 bases, the J end by 0 bases, with 7 bases between. The CDR3 has 13 residues. The V gene's germline CDR1 is MNHEY and CDR2 SVGAGI. CDR3 nucleotides: TGTGCCAGCAGTCCCATGATGAACACTGAAGCTTTCTTT. Its protein is CASSPMMNTEAFF.

This chain connects TRBV18 to TRBJ1-2; maybe TRBD1 (5 bases). Deletions cut 4 bases from V and 3 bases from J, with 18 bases between. The germline gives CDR1 KGHSH, CDR2 LQKENI. This CDR3 is built from 16 residues. The CDR3 loop reads CASSLPGAGSHYGYTF. The CDR3 DNA reads as TGTGCCAGCTCACTCCCGGGAGCAGGGTCTCACTATGGCTACACCTTC.

This chain joins TRBV20-1 and TRBJ1-1; D uncertain. Germline lookup yields CDR1 DFQATT and CDR2 SNEGSKA (reference sequence). Trimming removed 0 bases from V and 5 bases from J, with 10 bases in between. The CDR3 is 13 residues long. The CDR3 here is CSARDFGRTEAFF. CDR3 nucleotides: TGCAGTGCTAGAGATTTTGGGAGGACTGAAGCTTTCTTT.

This clonotype was detected a few times. The gene calls are TRBV5-6 and TRBJ1-6, with unresolved D. CDR1 is SGHDT and CDR2 is YYEEEE in the germline V gene. V was pared by 0 bases and J by 7 bases, with 8 bases between. The length of the CDR3 is 14 residues. CDR3 DNA sequence: TGTGCCAGCAGCTTGGAGGGTATGAATTCACCCCTCCACTTT. Encoded protein: CASSLEGMNSPLHF.

There are a few counts of this clonotype. V and J are TRBV6-2 or TRBV6-3 and TRBJ2-5; the D gene could be TRBD1 or TRBD2 (5 bases each). CDR1 and CDR2 (germline): MNHEY, SVGEGT. V lost 6 bases and J lost 0, with 17 bases in between. This CDR3 region has 16 residues. Here the CDR3 reads CASRGPNSGYQETQYF. CDR3 nucleotide sequence: TGTGCCAGCAGGGGGCCCAATTCGGGGTACCAAGAGACCCAGTACTTC.

The chain links TRBV4-3 to TRBJ2-7; D is unresolved. The CDR3 is 15 amino acids. The V and J ends lost 3 bases and 4 bases respectively, with 16 bases between them. The germline V gene encodes CDR1 LGHNA and CDR2 YSLEER. CDR3 sequence: CASSHDRAGVYEQYF. In DNA, the CDR3 is TGCGCCAGCAGCCATGACCGGGCTGGGGTTTACGAGCAGTACTTC.

The chain carries TRBV15 and TRBJ2-5; 7 bases match TRBD1. The junction had 6 bases not matched to a gene; V was cut back by 2 bases and J by 3 bases. From germline, CDR1 is LNHNV and CDR2 YYDKDF (reference sequence). CDR3 length: 15 amino acids. DNA for the CDR3: TGTGCCACCAGCAGAAAAGGAACAGGGGAAGAGACCCAGTACTTC. The encoded protein is CATSRKGTGEETQYF.

This clonotype was picked up many times. The CDR3 loop is CATGGDSNQPQHF. CDR3 bases: TGTGCCACCGGGGGGGACAGCAATCAGCCCCAGCATTTT. The rearrangement links TRBV6-6 to TRBJ1-5, with D tentatively TRBD1 (5 bases). This CDR3 is built from 13 residues. V was trimmed by 10 bases and J by 1 base, leaving 11 bases between them. Per germline, CDR1 MNHNY and CDR2 SVGAGI (reference sequence).

This clonotype has only a few counts. The CDR3 nucleotides read TGCAGCGTCGGGTTGGATAGCACAGATACGCAGTATTTT. Its translation is CSVGLDSTDTQYF. The chain couples TRBV29-1 to TRBJ2-3; D gene unclear. CDR1 and CDR2 from the germline V gene are SQVTM and ANQGSEA. The germline V and J ends were trimmed by 6 bases and 0 bases, with 10 bases remaining between them. The CDR3 has 13 residues.

The chain recombines TRBV7-9 with TRBJ2-1, with TRBD2 matching 9 bases. The J segment lost 7 bases and the V segment lost 6 bases, leaving 10 bases of the junction unmatched. Germline lookup yields CDR1 SEHNR and CDR2 FQNEAQ (reference sequence). CDR3 length: 15 amino acids. This CDR3 is CASSSPGAGGNEQFF. The DNA for the CDR3 is TGTGCCAGCAGTTCCCCGGGGGCGGGGGGGAATGAGCAGTTCTTC.

This clonotype was seen a few times. The rearrangement uses TRBV6-5 and TRBJ2-3; 8 nucleotides match TRBD1. The V segment lost 2 bases and the J segment 3 bases; nucleotides outside the gene matches: 4. CDR1 MNHEY and CDR2 SVGAGI come from the germline V gene. The CDR3 is made up of 15 amino acids. The CDR3 DNA sequence: TGTGCCAGCAGTTACGAGCAGGGGGCTACAGATACGCAGTATTTT. This codes for CASSYEQGATDTQYF.

This clonotype was seen repeatedly, ten times or more. The chain is built from TRBV10-3 and TRBJ2-3; 10 bases agree with TRBD1. Germline V CDR1 and CDR2: ENHRY, SYGVKD. J gave up 4 bases and V 9 bases, and 7 bases lay outside the gene matches. This CDR3 has 14 amino acids. Here the CDR3 reads CAMGDRGGADTQYF. The CDR3 DNA sequence: TGTGCCATGGGGGACAGGGGAGGGGCAGATACGCAGTATTTT.

This clonotype was detected many times. Sequence at one end of the junction differs from germline and may be a read error. The chain recombines TRBV27 with TRBJ1-6, with D unclear. Germline loops: CDR1 MNHEY, CDR2 SMNVEV (reference sequence). The CDR3 has 16 amino acids. The CDR3, as DNA: TGTGCCAGCAGTTTAATCGGGGAGGGTGATAACTCACCCCTCCACTTT. Its translation is CASSLIGEGDNSPLHF.

This clonotype was found many times. The CDR3 spells CASRPQGVQPQHF. In DNA form, the CDR3 reads TGTGCCAGCAGACCCCAAGGAGTTCAGCCCCAGCATTTT. The V gene is TRBV6-6, the J gene TRBJ1-5; D uncertain. The V end lost 6 bases, the J end lost 6 bases, and 12 bases lay between the germline ends. Per the germline V gene, CDR1 is MNHNY and CDR2 is SVGAGI (reference sequence). The length of the CDR3 is 13 residues.

This clonotype was observed at least ten times. This chain joins TRBV6-1 and TRBJ1-2; no definite D call. Germline-derived CDR1 and CDR2 are MNHNS and SASEGT. With 6 bases removed from V and 4 bases from J, the gap between germline ends came to 12 bases. The CDR3 sequence is 13 residues long. The CDR3 is CASSLDGRYGYTF. CDR3 in DNA: TGTGCCAGCAGCCTTGACGGACGCTATGGCTACACCTTC.

This clonotype was seen a few times. The rearrangement links TRBV5-1 to TRBJ1-1, with D uncertain. The germline V and J ends were trimmed by 0 bases and 5 bases, with 8 bases remaining between them. Germline V gives CDR1 SGHRS, CDR2 YFSETQ. The CDR3 is 13 amino acids. The CDR3 protein is CASSLDGGTEAFF. The CDR3 coding sequence is TGCGCCAGCAGCTTGGACGGAGGAACTGAAGCTTTCTTT.

This clonotype was seen at least ten times. The gene calls are TRBV3-1 and TRBJ2-7; D unresolved. This CDR3 is 12 amino acids long. From germline, CDR1 is LGHDT and CDR2 YNNKEL (reference sequence). V dropped 0 bases and J dropped 6 bases, with 6 bases sitting between them. The CDR3 region is CASSQDQFEQYF. The CDR3 region has the DNA TGTGCCAGCAGCCAAGACCAGTTCGAGCAGTACTTC.

This chain connects TRBV7-2 to TRBJ2-5, with 12 bases that match TRBD2. This CDR3 is built from 16 residues. The germline V gene has CDR1 SGHTA and CDR2 FQGNSA. V lost 5 bases and J lost 4; bases outside the gene matches: 8. The CDR3 here is CASSPSSGGAGETQYF. The CDR3 DNA reads TGTGCCAGCAGCCCCTCTAGCGGGGGGGCAGGAGAGACCCAGTACTTC. Full variable domain (outside the CDR3, taken from reference TRBV7-2 and TRBJ2-5): GAGVSQSPSNKVTEKGKDVELRCDPISGHTALYWYRQSLGQGLEFLIYFQGNSAPDKSGLPSDRFSAERTGGSVSTLTIQRTQQEDSAVYLCASSPSSGGAGETQYFGPGTRLLVL.

The chain combines TRBV6-2 or TRBV6-3 with TRBJ2-1, with D unresolved. The CDR3 spans 13 residues. Germline CDR1 is MNHEY and CDR2 is SVGEGT. The V gene lost 1 base and the J gene lost 8 bases, with 9 bases spanning the gap. This chain's CDR3 is CASSYYARDEQFF. The CDR3 region has the DNA TGTGCCAGCAGTTACTATGCAAGGGATGAGCAGTTCTTC.